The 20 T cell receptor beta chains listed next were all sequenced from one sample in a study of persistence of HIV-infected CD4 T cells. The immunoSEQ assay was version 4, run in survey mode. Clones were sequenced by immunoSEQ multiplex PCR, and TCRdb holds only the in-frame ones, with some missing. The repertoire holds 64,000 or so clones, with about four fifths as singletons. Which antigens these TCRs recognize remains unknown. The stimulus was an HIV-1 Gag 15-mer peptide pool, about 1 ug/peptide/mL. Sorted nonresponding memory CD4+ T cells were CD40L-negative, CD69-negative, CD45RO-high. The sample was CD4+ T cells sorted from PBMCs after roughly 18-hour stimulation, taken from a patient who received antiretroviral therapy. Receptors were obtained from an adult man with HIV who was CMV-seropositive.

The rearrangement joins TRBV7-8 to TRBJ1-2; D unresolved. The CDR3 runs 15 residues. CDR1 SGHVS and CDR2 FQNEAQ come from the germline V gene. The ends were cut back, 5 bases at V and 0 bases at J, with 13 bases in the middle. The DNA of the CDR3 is TGTGCCAGCAGCCCCCCGGGGTCCACTAACTATGGCTACACCTTC. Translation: CASSPPGSTNYGYTF.

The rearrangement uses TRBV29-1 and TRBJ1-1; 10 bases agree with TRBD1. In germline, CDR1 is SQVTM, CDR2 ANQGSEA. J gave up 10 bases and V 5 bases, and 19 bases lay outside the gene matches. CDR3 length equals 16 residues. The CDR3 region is CSVFPRDRGRSLRAFF. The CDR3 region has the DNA TGCAGCGTTTTCCCCCGGGACAGGGGCCGATCGCTTAGAGCTTTCTTT.

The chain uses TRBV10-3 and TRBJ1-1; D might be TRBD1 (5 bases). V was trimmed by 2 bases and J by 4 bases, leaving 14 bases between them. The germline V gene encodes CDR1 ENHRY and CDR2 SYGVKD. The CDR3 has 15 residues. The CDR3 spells CAISEGANGGTEAFF. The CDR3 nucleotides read TGTGCCATCAGTGAGGGGGCTAATGGGGGCACTGAAGCTTTCTTT.

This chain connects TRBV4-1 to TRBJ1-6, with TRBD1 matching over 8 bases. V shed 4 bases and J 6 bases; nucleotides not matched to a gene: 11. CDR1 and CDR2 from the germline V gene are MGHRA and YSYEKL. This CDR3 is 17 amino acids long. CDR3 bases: TGCGCCAGCAGCCCCCGGGACAGGAGATTAACTAATTCACCCCTCCACTTT. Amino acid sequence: CASSPRDRRLTNSPLHF.

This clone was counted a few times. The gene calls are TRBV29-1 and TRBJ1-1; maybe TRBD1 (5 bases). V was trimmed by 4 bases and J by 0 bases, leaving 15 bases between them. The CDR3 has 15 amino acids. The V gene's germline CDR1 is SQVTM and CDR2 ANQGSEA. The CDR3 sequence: CSVVGEIHLNTEAFF. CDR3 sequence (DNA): TGCAGCGTTGTGGGGGAGATCCATTTGAACACTGAAGCTTTCTTT.

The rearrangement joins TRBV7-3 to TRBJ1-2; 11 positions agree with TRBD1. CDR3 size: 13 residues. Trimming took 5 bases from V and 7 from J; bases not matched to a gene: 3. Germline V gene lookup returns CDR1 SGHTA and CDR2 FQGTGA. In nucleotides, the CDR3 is TGTGCCAGCAGCGGACAGGGGGCTAGTGGCTACACCTTC. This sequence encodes CASSGQGASGYTF.

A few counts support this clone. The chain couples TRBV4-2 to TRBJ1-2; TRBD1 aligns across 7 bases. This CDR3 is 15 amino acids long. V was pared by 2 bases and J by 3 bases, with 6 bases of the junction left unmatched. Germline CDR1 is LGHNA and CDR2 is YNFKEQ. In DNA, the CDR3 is TGTGCCAGCAGCCAAACTTCCGGGACAGACTATGGCTACACCTTC. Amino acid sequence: CASSQTSGTDYGYTF.

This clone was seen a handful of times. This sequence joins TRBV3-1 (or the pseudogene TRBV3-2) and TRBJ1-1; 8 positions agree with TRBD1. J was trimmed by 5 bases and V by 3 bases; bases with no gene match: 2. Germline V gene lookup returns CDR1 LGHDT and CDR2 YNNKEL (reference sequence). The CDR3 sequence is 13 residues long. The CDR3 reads CASSHQGATEAFF. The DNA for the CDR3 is TGTGCCAGCAGCCACCAGGGGGCTACTGAAGCTTTCTTT.

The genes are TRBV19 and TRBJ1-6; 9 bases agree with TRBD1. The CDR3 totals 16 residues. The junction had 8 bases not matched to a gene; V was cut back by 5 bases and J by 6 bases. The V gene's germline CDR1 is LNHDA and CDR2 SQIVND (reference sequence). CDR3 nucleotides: TGTGCCAGTAGTCGTCCGGGACAGGGTGGTAATTCACCCCTCCACTTT. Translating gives CASSRPGQGGNSPLHF.

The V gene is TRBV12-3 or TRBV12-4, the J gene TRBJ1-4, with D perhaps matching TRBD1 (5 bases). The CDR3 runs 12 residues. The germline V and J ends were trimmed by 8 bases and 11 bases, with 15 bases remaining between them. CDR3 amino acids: CASSPRGEKLFF. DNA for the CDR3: TGTGCCAGCTCCCCTAGGGGTGAGAAACTGTTTTTT.

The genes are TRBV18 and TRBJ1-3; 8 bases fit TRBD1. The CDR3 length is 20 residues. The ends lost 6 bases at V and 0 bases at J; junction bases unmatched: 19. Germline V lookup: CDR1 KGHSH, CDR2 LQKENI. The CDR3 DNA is TGTGCCAGCTCTACCCGGCCTGGGACAGGTACTACCAACTCTGGAAACACCATATATTTT. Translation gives CASSTRPGTGTTNSGNTIYF. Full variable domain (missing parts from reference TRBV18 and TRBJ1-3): NAGVMQNPRHLVRRRGQEARLRCSPMKGHSHVYWYRQLPEEGLKFMVYLQKENIIDESGMPKERFSAEFPKEGPSILRIQQVVRGDSAAYFCASSTRPGTGTTNSGNTIYFGEGSWLTVV.

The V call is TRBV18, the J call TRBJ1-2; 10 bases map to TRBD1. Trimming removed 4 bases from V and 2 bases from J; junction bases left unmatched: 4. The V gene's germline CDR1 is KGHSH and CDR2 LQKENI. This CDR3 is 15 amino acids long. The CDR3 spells CASSQSTGGNYGYTF. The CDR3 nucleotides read TGTGCCAGCTCACAATCGACAGGGGGCAACTATGGCTACACCTTC.

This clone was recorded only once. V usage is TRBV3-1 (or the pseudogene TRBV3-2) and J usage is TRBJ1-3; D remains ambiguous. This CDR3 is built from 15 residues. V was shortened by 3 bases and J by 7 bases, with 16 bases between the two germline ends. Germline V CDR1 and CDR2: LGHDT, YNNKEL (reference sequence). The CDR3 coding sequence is TGTGCCAGCAGCCAGGGCCCCCTGAGGATCAACACCATATATTTT. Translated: CASSQGPLRINTIYF.

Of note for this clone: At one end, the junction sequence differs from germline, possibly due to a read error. The CDR3 DNA reads TGTGCCAGTAGTATTGGGACAGGGCGGGGAAGTGGGAACGCTGAAGCTTTCTTT. Its translation is CASSIGTGRGSGNAEAFF. The rearrangement joins TRBV19 to TRBJ1-1; 9 bases line up with TRBD1. The CDR3 contains 18 residues. Germline lookup yields CDR1 LNHDA and CDR2 SQIVND (reference sequence).

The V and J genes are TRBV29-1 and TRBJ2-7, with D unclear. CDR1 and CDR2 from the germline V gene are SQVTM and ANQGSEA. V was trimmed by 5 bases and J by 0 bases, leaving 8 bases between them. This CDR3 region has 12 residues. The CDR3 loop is CSVSRNSYEQYF. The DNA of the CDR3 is TGCAGCGTTTCCAGGAACTCCTACGAGCAGTACTTC.

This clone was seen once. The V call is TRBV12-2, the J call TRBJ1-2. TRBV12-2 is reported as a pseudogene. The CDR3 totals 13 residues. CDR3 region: CASRLVRDSGYTF. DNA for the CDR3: TGTGCAAGTCGCTTAGTAAGGGACTCTGGCTACACCTTC.

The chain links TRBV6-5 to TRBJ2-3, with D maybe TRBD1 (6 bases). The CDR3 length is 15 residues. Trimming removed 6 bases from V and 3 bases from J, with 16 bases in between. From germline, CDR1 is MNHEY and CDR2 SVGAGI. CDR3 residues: CASRPGDLGTDTQYF. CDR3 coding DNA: TGTGCCAGCAGACCAGGGGATTTGGGGACAGATACGCAGTATTTT.

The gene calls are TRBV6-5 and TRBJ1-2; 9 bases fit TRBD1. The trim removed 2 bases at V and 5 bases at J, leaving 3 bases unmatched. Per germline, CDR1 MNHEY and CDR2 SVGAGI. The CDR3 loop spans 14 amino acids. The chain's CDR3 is CASSYGTGIYGYTF. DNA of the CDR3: TGTGCCAGCAGTTACGGGACAGGGATATATGGCTACACCTTC.

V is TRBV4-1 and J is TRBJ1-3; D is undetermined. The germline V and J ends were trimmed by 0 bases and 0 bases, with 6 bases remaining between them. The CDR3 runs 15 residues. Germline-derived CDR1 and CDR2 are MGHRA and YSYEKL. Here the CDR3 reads CASSQEPHSGNTIYF. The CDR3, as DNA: TGCGCCAGCAGCCAAGAACCCCACTCTGGAAACACCATATATTTT.

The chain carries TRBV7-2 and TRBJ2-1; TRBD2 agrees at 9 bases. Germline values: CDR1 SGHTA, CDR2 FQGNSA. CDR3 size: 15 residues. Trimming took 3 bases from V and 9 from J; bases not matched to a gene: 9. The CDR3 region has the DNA TGTGCCAGCAGCTTTTCGGCGGGGGGGCTTGTTGAGCAGTTCTTC. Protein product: CASSFSAGGLVEQFF.